Described below is a single TCR beta chain sequence and its context. What it binds is not known. The data belong to a study of shared clonotypes between healthy human individuals. Study findings and constraints: Across a handful of donors, naive CD4 shared roughly 5%, naive CD8 about 3.2%, memory CD4 roughly 2.5%, memory CD8 over 0.3%. All-four-donor shared clonotypes had higher generation probabilities than non-shared clonotypes did. Represented diversity (both genetic and exposure-history) was limited by the small number of donors.

For each subset, genomic DNA was distributed in equal portions over several immunoSEQ plates. Clones were sequenced by immunoSEQ multiplex PCR, and TCRdb holds only the in-frame ones, with some missing. The sample records 560,000 or so clones, roughly 96% being singletons. V lost 4 bases and J lost 0; bases outside the gene matches: 24. This CDR3 has 23 amino acids. The naive CD8 population came from CD45RO-negative cells selected for CCR7, without terminally differentiated effector memory CD45RA+ cells. The receptor was isolated from a woman aged 30 to 39 in good health. The source material was naive CD8+ T cells sorted from blood. V usage is TRBV23-1 and J usage is TRBJ2-2, with TRBD2 matching over 9 bases. TRBV23-1 is labeled an ORF, and its function is uncertain. The chain's CDR3 is CASSPPGQRGLAGLFTNTGELFF. The CDR3 nucleotides read TGCGCCAGCAGTCCGCCGGGACAGAGAGGGCTAGCGGGACTTTTCACGAACACCGGGGAGCTGTTTTTT.